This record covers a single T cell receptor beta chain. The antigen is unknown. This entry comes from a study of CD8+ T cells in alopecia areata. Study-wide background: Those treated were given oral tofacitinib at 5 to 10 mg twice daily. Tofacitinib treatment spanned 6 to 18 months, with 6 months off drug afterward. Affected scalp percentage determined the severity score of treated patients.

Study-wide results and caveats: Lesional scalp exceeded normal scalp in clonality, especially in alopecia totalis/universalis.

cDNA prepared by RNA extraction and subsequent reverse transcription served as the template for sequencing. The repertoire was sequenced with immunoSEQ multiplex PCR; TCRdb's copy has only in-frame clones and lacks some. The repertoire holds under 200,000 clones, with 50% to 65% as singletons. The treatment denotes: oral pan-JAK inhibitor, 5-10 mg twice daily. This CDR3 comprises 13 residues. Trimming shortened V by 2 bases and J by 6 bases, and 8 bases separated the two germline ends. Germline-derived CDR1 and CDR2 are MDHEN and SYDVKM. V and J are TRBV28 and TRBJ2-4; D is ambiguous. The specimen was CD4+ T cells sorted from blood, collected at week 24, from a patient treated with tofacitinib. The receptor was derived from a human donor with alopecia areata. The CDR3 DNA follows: TGTGCCAGCAGTTTAGAGGTTGGAAACATTCAGTACTTC. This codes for CASSLEVGNIQYF.